This TCR beta chain was identified during a study of PD-L1 blockade in urothelial cancer listed by TCRdb under 2017. For context, the study as a whole: Every patient began therapy in about 2014 and was given atezolizumab 1,200 mg intravenously every 3 weeks. The study was an exploratory multi-omic analysis of somatic, immune and clinical correlates of response to PD-L1 blockade with atezolizumab in urothelial cancer. Patients had an ECOG performance status of 0 or 1 and had received between 0 and 3 prior chemotherapy regimens. About 90% of the roughly 29 patients were identified as males with urothelial cancer of bladder origin, and a prior smoking history was reported by 18 of 29 patients. Durable clinical benefit was achieved by nine patients but not by the remaining 20. Progression-free survival longer than 6 months counted as durable clinical benefit, and TCR features were additionally tested against both progression-free and overall survival. Over 28 patients had pretreatment blood TCR-seq, some 25 had at least one posttreatment blood collection, and some 25 had tumor TCR-seq. Blood samples were analyzed at 3 weeks after treatment start (second dose) and at 6 weeks after treatment start. Pretreatment tumor samples and matched peripheral blood, collected serially before and after atezolizumab treatment, underwent TCR sequencing. In the same patients, pretreatment tumors underwent whole exome sequencing and RNA sequencing in addition to TCR sequencing. A median of roughly 140,000 T cells and approximately 86,000 unique TCRs was obtained from blood samples, and a median clonality of around 0.08 was observed. General findings and caveats noted by the study authors: Because of the small sample size (n ≈ 30) and the many exploratory analyses performed, the results are intended to be regarded as hypothesis-generating. Improved progression-free and overall survival was associated with having pretreatment peripheral blood TCR clonality below the median. At 3 weeks after the start of treatment, tumor-associated TCR clones in peripheral blood had expanded more in patients with durable benefit (n ≈ 23, p = 0.022).

To estimate absolute template abundance from read counts, synthetic TCR analog templates were spiked into each PCR. The immunoSEQ assay used bias-controlled V and J gene primers to amplify TCRbeta CDR3 regions from genomic DNA. Rearranged TCRbeta segments were sequenced at approximately 20X coverage. The original methods were these. Sequencing errors were corrected by clustering, and CDR3s were annotated against IMGT so that V, D and J genes could be assigned. Downstream analyses used only productive TCRbeta rearrangements and left out out-of-frame or stop-codon sequences. To compute clonality, Shannon entropy was normalized by the log of the number of unique productive sequences and then subtracted from one. Fisher's exact test with Benjamini-Hochberg correction, using a cutoff of adjusted p below 0.01, was how clones that differed between time points or between blood and tumor were identified. As stored in TCRdb, this immuneACCESS dataset retains in-frame rearrangements with V and J assigned. A fraction of the clones does not appear; measured against another copy, unresolved V genes explain less than half of the discrepancy, and the remainder lacks a known reason. V and J calls and clone size follow that table, whereas D and trimming were derived from the DNA. For this sample the table gives roughly 30,000 clones, of which 80% to 90% were detected only once. The ten largest clonotypes hold approximately 8.1% of the sample.

From the germline V gene, CDR1 is SGHRS and CDR2 is YFSETQ. Its CDR3 holds 16 amino acids, cysteine through phenylalanine. Only CDR3 DNA is held: 48 bases, read in frame from base 1. Here V drops 4 bases and J drops 6 bases, and the junction holds 8 bases not matched to any gene. In the paper's terms, the time point label means: peripheral blood 6 weeks after treatment start. The cohort included 29 patients with locally advanced or metastatic urothelial carcinoma who were treated at Memorial Sloan Kettering on a trial protocol. Peripheral blood mononuclear cells were collected from each patient pretreatment and during treatment, giving between 1 and 8 total time points per patient. The Qiagen DNeasy Blood extraction kit was used to purify genomic DNA from total PBMCs and tumor samples. PBMCs were collected pretreatment and during treatment, and were isolated and stored as previously described. About this clone itself: The antigen this receptor binds is unknown. Per-base qualities were not stored, and no clone one base away is much larger.

This receptor was obtained from a man aged 80 or over with urothelial cancer. Here the sequenced sample was PBMCs, taken around atezolizumab (anti-PD-L1) treatment. The chain was built from TRBV5-1 and TRBJ2-1; 12 bases in between match TRBD2. For the CDR3, the sequence is CASSPTSGSTVNEQFF. The nucleotide sequence is given as TGCGCCAGCAGCCCGACTAGCGGGAGTACAGTCAATGAGCAGTTCTTC.